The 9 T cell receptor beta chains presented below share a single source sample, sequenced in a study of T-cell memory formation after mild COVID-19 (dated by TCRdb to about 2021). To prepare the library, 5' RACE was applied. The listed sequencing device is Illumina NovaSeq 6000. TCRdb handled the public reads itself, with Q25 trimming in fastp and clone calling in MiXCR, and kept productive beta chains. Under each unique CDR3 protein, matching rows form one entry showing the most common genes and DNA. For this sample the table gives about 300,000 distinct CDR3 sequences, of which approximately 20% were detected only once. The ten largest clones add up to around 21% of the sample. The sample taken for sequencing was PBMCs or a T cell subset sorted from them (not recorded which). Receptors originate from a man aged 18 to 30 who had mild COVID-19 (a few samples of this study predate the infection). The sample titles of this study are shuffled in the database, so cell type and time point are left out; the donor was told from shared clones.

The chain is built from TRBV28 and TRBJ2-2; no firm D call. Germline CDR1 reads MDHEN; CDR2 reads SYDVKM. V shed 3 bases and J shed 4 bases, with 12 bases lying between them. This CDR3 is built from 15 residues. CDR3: CASSFRARGTGELFF. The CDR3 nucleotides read TGTGCCAGCAGTTTTCGGGCCAGAGGCACCGGGGAGCTGTTTTTT.

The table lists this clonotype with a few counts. In DNA form, the CDR3 reads TGTGCCAGCAGCTGGGGACAGGGGGAAAGCACTGAAGCTTTCTTT. Encoded protein: CASSWGQGESTEAFF. This sequence joins TRBV13 and TRBJ1-1; TRBD1 matches 11 bases. This CDR3 is 15 amino acids long. Trimming at V came to 4 bases and at J to 4 bases, leaving 5 bases not matched to a gene. Germline V gives CDR1 PRHDT, CDR2 FYEKMQ (reference sequence).

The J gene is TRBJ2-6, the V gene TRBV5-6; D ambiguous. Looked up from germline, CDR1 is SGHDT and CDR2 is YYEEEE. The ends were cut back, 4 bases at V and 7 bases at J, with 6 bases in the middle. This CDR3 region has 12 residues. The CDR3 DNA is TGTGCCAGCAGCCTAGGCGCCAACGTCCTGACTTTC. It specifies CASSLGANVLTF.

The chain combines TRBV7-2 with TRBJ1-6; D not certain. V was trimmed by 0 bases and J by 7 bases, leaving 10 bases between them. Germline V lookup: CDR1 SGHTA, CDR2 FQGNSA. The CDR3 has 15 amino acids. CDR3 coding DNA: TGTGCCAGCAGCTTAGCGGTCGTTGGGAATTCACCCCTCCACTTT. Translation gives CASSLAVVGNSPLHF.

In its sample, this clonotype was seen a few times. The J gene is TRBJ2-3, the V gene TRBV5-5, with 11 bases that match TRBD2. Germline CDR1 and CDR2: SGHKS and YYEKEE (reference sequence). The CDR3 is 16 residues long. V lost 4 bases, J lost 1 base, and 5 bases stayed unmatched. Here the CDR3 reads CASSVLAGGRTDTQYF. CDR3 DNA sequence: TGTGCCAGCAGCGTCCTAGCGGGGGGCCGCACAGATACGCAGTATTTT.

Here the CDR3 DNA reads TGTGCCAGCGGCGAAGGGGAGTTAAGACCTAACTATGGCTACACCTTC. This translates into CASGEGELRPNYGYTF. The V and J genes are TRBV6-6 and TRBJ1-2; tentative D call: TRBD1 (5 bases). CDR1 is MNHNY and CDR2 is SVGAGI in the germline V gene (reference sequence). V gave up 8 bases and J gave up 0 bases, with 19 bases separating them. This CDR3 has 16 residues.

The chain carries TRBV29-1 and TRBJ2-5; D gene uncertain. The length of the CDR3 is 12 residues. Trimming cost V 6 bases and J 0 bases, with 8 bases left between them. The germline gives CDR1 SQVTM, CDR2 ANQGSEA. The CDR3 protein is CSVARYQETQYF. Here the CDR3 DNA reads TGCAGCGTAGCCCGGTACCAAGAGACCCAGTACTTC.

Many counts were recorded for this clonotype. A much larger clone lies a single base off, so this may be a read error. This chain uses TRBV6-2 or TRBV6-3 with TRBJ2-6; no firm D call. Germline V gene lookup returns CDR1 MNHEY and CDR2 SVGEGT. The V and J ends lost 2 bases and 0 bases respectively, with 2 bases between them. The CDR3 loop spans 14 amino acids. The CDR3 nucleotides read TGTGCCAGCAGTTACAACTCTGGGGCCAACGTCCTGACTTTC. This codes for CASSYNSGANVLTF.

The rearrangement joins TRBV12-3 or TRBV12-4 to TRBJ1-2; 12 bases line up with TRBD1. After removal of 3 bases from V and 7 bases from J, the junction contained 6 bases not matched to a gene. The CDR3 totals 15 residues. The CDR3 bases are TGTGCCAGCAGTTTTGGGGGACAGGGGGCGAGTGGCTACACCTTC. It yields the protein CASSFGGQGASGYTF.